This T cell receptor (beta chain) was recovered during a study of T-cell memory formation after mild COVID-19. Study-wide findings and caveats: The study detected some responding clones in pre-infection memory, suggesting cross-reactive memory joined. CD8+ contracting clones occupied EMRA, while CD4+ ones occupied mainly CM and EM.

TCRdb ran MiXCR on the 5' RACE reads and lists one entry per CDR3 protein. Of fewer than 50,000 distinct CDR3 sequences in the sample, 5.5% to 8.5% were seen once. Per germline, CDR1 DFQATT and CDR2 SNEGSKA (reference sequence). V lost 8 bases and J 1 base, leaving 12 bases between the germline ends. There are 13 residues in the CDR3. This clonotype was counted a few times. Its antigen remains unidentified. This TCR was recovered from an adult who had mild COVID-19 (a few samples of this study predate the infection). Cell type and time point are not known. The chain uses TRBV20-1 and TRBJ1-3; no firm D call. The sequencing input was PBMCs or a T cell subset sorted from them (not recorded which). CDR3 bases: TGCAGTTGTGGCTCTGTTTCTGGAAACACCATATATTTT. Translation: CSCGSVSGNTIYF.